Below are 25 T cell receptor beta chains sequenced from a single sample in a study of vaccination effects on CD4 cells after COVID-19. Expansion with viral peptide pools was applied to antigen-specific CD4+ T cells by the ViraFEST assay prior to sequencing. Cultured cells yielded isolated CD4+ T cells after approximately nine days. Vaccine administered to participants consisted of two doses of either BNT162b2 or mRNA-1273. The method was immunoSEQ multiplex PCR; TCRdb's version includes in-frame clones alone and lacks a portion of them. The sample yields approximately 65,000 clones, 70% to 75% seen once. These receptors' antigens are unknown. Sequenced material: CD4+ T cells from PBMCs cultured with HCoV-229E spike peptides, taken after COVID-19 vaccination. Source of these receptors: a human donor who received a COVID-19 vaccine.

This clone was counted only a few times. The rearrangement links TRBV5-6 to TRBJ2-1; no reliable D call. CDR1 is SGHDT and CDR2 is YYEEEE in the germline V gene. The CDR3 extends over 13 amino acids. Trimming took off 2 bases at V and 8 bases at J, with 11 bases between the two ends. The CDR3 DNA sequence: TGTGCCAGCAGCTTCCTTGTGGTCGATGAGCAGTTCTTC. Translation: CASSFLVVDEQFF.

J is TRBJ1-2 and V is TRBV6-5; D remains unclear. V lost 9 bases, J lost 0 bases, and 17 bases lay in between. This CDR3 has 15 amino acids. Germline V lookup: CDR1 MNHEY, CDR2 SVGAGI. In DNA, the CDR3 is TGTGCCAGTACAACTGGAGATGCCTCTAACTATGGCTACACCTTC. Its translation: CASTTGDASNYGYTF.

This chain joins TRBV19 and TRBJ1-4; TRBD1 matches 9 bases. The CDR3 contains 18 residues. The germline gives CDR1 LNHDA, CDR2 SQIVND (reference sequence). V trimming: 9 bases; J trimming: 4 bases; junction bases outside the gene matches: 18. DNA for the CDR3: TGTGCCAGGAGACGGTGTTCGGGACAGGGTTTGAGTAATGAAAAACTGTTTTTT. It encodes CARRRCSGQGLSNEKLFF.

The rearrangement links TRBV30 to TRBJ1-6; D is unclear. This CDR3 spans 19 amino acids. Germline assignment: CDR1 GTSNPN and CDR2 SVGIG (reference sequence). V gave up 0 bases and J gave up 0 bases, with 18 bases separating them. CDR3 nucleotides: TGTGCCTGGAGTGTACGCAGGATCTTCCAACGCTCCTATAATTCACCCCTCCACTTT. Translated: CAWSVRRIFQRSYNSPLHF.

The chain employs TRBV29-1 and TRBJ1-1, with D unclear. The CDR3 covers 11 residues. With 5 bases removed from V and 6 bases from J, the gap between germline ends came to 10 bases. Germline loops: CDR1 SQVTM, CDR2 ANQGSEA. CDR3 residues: CSVSTSAEAFF. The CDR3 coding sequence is TGCAGCGTTTCTACCTCGGCTGAAGCTTTCTTT.

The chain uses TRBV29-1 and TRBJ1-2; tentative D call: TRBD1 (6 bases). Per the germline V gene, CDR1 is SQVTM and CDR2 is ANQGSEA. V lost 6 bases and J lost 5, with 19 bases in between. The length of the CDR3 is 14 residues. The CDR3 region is CSVGTGHREYGYTF. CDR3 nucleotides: TGCAGCGTAGGGACGGGACATAGAGAATATGGCTACACCTTC.

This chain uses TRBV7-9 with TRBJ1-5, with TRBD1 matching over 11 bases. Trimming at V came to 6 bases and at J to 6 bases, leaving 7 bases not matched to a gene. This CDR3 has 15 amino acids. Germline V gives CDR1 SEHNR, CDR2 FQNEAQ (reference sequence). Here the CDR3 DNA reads TGTGCCAGCAGACCCGGGACAGGGGGTAGTCAGCCCCAGCATTTT. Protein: CASRPGTGGSQPQHF.

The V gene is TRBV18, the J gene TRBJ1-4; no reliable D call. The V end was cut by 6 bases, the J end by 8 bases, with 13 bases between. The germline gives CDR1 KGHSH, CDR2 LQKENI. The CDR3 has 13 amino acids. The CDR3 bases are TGTGCCAGCTCCCTATCTCTGGGAGAAAAACTGTTTTTT. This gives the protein CASSLSLGEKLFF.

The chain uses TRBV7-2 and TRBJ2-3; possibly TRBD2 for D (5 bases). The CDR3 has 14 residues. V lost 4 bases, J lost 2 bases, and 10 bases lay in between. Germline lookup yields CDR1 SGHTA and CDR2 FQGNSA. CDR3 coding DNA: TGTGCCAGCAGCTCCCGCCGGGACACAGATACGCAGTATTTT. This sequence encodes CASSSRRDTDTQYF.

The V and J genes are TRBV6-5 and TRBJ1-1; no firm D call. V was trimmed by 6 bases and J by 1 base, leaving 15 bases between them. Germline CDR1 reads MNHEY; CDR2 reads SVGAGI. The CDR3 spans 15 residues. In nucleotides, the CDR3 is TGTGCCAGCAGCCCCGAGAAGTTCACGAACACTGAAGCTTTCTTT. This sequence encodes CASSPEKFTNTEAFF.

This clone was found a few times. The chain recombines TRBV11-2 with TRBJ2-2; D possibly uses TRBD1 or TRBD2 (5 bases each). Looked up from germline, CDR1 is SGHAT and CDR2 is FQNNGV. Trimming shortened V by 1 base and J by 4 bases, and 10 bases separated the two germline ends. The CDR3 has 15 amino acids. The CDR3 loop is CASSLVQGPTGELFF. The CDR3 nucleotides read TGTGCCAGCAGCTTAGTTCAGGGACCCACCGGGGAGCTGTTTTTT.

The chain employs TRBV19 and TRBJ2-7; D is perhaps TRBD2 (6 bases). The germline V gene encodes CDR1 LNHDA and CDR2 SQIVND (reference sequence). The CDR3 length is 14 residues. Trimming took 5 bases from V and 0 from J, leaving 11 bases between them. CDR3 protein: CASSPPGSSYEQYV. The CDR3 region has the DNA TGTGCCAGTAGTCCTCCCGGGAGCTCCTACGAGCAGTACGTC.

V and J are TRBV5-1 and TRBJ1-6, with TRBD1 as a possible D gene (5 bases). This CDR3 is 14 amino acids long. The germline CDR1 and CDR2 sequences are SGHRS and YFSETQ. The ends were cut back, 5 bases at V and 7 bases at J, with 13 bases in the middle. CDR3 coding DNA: TGCGCCAGCAGACCCGGGACCGAAAATTCACCCCTCCACTTT. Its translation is CASRPGTENSPLHF.

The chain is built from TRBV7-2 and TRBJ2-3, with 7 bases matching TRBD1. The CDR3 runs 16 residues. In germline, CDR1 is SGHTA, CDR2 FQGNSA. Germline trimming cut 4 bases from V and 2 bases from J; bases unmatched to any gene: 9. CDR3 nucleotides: TGTGCCAGCAGCTCCGCAGGGACAGAAAACACAGATACGCAGTATTTT. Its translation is CASSSAGTENTDTQYF.

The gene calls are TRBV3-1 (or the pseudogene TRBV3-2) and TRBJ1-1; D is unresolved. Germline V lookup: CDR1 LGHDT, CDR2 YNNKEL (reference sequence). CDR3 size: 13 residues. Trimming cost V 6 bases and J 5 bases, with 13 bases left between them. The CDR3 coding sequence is TGTGCCAGCAGTCGCCGGGGTATAACTGAAGCTTTCTTT. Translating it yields CASSRRGITEAFF.

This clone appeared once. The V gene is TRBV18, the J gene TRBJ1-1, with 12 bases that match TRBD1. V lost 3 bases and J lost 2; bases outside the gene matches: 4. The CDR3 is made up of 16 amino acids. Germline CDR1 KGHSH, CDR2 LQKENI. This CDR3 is CASSPRGQGANTEAFF. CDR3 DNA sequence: TGTGCCAGCTCACCTAGGGGACAGGGGGCAAACACTGAAGCTTTCTTT.

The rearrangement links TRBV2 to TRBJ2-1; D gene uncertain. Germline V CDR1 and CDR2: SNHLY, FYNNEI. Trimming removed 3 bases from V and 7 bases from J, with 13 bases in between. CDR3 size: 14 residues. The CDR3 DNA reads TGTGCCAGCAGTGAGGGTGGATTTAAAAATGAGCAGTTCTTC. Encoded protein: CASSEGGFKNEQFF.

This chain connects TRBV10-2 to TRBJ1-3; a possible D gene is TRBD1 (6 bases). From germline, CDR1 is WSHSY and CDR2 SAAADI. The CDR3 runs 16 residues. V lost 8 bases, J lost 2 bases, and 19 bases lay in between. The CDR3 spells CASGRPGTRTGNTIYF. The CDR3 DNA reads TGCGCCAGCGGCCGACCCGGGACAAGAACTGGAAACACCATATATTTT.

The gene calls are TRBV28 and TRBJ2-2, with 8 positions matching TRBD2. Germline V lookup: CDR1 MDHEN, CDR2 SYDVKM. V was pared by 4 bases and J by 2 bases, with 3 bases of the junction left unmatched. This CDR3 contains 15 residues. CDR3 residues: CASSSGLVNTGELFF. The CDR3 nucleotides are TGTGCCAGCAGTTCGGGACTAGTAAACACCGGGGAGCTGTTTTTT.

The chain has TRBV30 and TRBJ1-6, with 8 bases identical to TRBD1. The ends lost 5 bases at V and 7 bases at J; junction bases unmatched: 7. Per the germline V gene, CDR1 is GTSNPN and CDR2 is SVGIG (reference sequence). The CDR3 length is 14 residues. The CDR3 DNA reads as TGTGCCTGGGAAGAGACAGGGGTCAATTCACCCCTCCACTTT. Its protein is CAWEETGVNSPLHF. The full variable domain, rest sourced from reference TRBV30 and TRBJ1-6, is SQTIHQWPATLVQPVGSPLSLECTVEGTSNPNLYWYRQAAGRGLQLLFYSVGIGQISSEVPQNLSASRPQDRQFILSSKKLLLSDSGFYLCAWEETGVNSPLHFGNGTRLTVT.

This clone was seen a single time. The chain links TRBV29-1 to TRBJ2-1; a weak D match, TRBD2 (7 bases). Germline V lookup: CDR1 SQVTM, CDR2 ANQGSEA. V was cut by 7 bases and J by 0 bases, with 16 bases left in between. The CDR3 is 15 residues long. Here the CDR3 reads CSGGGALSSYNEQFF. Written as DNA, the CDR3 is TGCAGCGGAGGGGGGGCGCTAAGCTCCTACAATGAGCAGTTCTTC.

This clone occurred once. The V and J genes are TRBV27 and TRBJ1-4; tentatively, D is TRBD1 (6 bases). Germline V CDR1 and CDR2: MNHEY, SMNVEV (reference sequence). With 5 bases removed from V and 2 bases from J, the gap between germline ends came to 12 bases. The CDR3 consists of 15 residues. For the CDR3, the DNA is TGTGCCAGCAGTCCCAGGGGCGTCACTAATGAAAAACTGTTTTTT. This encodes CASSPRGVTNEKLFF.

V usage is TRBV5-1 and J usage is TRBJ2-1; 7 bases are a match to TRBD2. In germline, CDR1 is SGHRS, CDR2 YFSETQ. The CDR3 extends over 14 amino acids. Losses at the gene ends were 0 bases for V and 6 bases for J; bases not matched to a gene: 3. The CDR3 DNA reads TGCGCCAGCAGCTTGGACCCTAGCGGCAATGAGCAGTTCTTC. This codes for CASSLDPSGNEQFF.

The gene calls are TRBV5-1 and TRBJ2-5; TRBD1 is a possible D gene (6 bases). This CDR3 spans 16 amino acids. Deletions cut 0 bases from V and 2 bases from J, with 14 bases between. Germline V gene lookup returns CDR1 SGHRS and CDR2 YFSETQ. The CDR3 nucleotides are TGCGCCAGCAGCTTGGCCGGGACACTCCGACAAGAGACCCAGTACTTC. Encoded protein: CASSLAGTLRQETQYF.

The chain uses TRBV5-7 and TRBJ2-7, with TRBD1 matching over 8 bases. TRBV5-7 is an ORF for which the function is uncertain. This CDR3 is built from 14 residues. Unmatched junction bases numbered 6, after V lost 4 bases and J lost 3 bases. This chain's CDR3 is CASSPGQVDYEQYV. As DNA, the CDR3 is TGTGCCAGCAGCCCGGGACAGGTCGACTACGAGCAGTACGTC.